The T cell receptor beta chain under discussion was sequenced for a study of response to subunit inactivated influenza vaccine. TCRdb re-derived calls from the RT-PCR reads in MiXCR, one entry per CDR3 protein. The table records about 520,000 distinct CDR3 sequences, approximately 11% of them present only once. The V end was cut by 4 bases, the J end by 6 bases, with 16 bases between. This CDR3 has 14 residues. Germline CDR1 reads MDHEN; CDR2 reads SYDVKM. This clonotype has just a few counts. This clonotype was obtained from a man in his fifties or sixties who received an inactivated influenza vaccine. The chain uses TRBV28 and TRBJ2-7; a weak D match, TRBD2 (5 bases). Sequenced material: PBMCs from blood, taken roughly 45 days after vaccination. This CDR3 reads CASSSPGTTREQYF. Here the CDR3 DNA reads TGTGCCAGCAGTTCTCCGGGAACCACTCGCGAGCAGTACTTC.